One T cell receptor (beta chain) is described in this entry. Trimming removed 3 bases from V and 0 bases from J; junction bases left unmatched: 8. This CDR3 is built from 16 residues. CDR1 is SGHRS and CDR2 is YFSETQ in the germline V gene. Random hexamers primed reverse transcription of about 0.45 to 1 ug RNA. Amplification of TCR beta CDR3 used immunoSEQ multiplex PCR across 54 Vbeta and 13 Jbeta. TCRdb re-analysed the immunoSEQ multiplex PCR reads in MiXCR, keeping a single row per CDR3 protein. This table holds over 300,000 distinct CDR3 sequences, 92% found once. Sequencing targeted TCR beta in T cells from blood (CD8+ and CD4+). Control patients had untreated stable or active relapsing-remitting multiple sclerosis by revised McDonald criteria. Negative isolation was used for CD8+ and CD4+ T cells and FACS enrichment for TEMRA cells. The source of the sample is a study of CD8 T cells in Susac syndrome.

Material: CD4+ T cells from PBMCs. The V call is TRBV5-1, the J call TRBJ1-2; 7 bases line up with TRBD1. The TCR originated in a human donor with multiple sclerosis. CDR3 sequence (DNA): TGCGCCAGCAGCTCGGACGGGACAGTAACTAACTATGGCTACACCTTC. This encodes CASSSDGTVTNYGYTF.